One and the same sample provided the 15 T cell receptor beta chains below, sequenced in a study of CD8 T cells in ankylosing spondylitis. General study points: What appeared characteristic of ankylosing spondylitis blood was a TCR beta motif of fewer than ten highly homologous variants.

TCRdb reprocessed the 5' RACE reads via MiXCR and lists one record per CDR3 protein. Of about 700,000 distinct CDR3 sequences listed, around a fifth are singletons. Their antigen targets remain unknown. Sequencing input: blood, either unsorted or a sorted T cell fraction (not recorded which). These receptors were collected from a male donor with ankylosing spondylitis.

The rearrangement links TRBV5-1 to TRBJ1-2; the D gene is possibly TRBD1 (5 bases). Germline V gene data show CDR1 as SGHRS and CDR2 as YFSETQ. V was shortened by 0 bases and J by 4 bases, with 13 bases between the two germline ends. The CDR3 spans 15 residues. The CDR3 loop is CASSLVIEGSYGYTF. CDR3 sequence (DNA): TGCGCCAGCAGCTTGGTGATTGAGGGGAGCTATGGCTACACCTTC. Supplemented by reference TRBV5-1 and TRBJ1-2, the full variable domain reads KAGVTQTPRYLIKTRGQQVTLSCSPISGHRSVSWYQQTPGQGLQFLFEYFSETQRNKGNFPGRFSGRQFSNSRSEMNVSTLELGDSALYLCASSLVIEGSYGYTFGSGTRLTVV.

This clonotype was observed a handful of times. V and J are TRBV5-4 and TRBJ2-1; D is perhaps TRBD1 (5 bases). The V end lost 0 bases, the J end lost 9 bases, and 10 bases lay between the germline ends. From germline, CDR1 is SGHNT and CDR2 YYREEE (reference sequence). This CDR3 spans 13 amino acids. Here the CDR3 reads CASSLGAGFEQFF. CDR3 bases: TGTGCCAGCAGCTTGGGAGCAGGGTTTGAGCAGTTCTTC.

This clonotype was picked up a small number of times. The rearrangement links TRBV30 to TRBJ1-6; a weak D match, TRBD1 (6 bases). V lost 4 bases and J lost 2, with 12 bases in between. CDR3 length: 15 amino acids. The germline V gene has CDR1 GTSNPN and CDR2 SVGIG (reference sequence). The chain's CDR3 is CAWTQGRTYNSPLHF. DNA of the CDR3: TGTGCCTGGACGCAGGGGCGCACCTATAATTCACCCCTCCACTTT.

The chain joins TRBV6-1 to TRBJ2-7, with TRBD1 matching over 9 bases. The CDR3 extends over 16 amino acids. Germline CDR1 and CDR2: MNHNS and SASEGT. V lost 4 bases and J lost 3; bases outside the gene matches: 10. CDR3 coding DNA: TGTGCCAGCAGTGGAACTTCCGGGACAGGGAACTACGAGCAGTACTTC. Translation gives CASSGTSGTGNYEQYF.

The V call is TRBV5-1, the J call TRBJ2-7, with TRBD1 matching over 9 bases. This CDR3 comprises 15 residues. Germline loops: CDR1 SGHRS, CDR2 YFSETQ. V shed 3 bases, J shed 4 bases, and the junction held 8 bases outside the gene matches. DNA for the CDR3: TGCGCCAGCAGCTCCAGGACAGGGGACGTGTACGAGCAGTACTTC. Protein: CASSSRTGDVYEQYF.

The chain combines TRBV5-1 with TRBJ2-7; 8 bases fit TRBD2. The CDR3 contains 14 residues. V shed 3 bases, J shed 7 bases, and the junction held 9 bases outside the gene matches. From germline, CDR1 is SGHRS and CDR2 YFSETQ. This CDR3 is CASSSSGTRIEQYF. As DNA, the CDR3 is TGCGCCAGCAGCTCGTCCGGGACTAGAATTGAGCAGTACTTC.

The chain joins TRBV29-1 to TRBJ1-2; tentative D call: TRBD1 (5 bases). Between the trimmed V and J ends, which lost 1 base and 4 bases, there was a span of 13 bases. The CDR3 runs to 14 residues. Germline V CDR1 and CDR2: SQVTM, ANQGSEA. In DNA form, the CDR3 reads TGCAGCGTTGAAGTCTGGGCAGGGCCCTATGGCTACACCTTC. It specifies CSVEVWAGPYGYTF.

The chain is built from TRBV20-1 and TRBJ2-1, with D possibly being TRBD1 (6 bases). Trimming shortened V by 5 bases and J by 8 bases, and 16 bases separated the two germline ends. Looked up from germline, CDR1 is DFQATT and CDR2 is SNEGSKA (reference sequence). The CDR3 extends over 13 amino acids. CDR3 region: CSAVRDMGYEQFF. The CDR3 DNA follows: TGCAGTGCTGTCCGGGACATGGGTTATGAGCAGTTCTTC.

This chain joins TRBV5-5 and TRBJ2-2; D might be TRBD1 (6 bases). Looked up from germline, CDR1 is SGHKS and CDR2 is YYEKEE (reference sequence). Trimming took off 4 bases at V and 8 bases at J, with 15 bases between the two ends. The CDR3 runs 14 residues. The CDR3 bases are TGTGCCAGCAGCCAAGCCGGGACAACGGGGGAGCTGTTTTTT. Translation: CASSQAGTTGELFF.

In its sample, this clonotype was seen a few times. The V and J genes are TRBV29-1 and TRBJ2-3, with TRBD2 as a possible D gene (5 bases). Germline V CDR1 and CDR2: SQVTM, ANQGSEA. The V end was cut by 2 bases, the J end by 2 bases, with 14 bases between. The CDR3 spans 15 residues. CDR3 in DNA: TGCAGCGTTGAACTCCCTAGCAGCTACACAGATACGCAGTATTTT. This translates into CSVELPSSYTDTQYF.

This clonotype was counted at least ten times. CDR3 sequence reads: CASSEGEGRRIYNEQFF. Here the CDR3 DNA reads TGTGCCAGCAGTGAAGGGGAGGGACGTCGAATTTACAATGAGCAGTTCTTC. This chain uses TRBV2 with TRBJ2-1; 7 bases agree with TRBD2. This CDR3 is built from 17 residues. V dropped 1 base and J dropped 4; count of bases not matched to a gene: 10. Looked up from germline, CDR1 is SNHLY and CDR2 is FYNNEI.

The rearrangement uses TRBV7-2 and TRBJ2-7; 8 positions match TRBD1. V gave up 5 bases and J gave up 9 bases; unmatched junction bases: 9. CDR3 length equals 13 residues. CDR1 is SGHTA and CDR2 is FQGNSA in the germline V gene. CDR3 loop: CASSPSRQGRQYF. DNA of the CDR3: TGTGCCAGCAGCCCAAGTCGACAGGGGAGGCAGTACTTC.

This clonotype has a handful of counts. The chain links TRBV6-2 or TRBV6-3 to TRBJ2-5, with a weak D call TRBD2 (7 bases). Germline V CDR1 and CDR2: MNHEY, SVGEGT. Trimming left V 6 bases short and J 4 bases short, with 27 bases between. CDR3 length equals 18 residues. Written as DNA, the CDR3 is TGTGCCAGCAGCCAGTTGTGGGTGATTGCGGGGGCTGGAGAGACCCAGTACTTC. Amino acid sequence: CASSQLWVIAGAGETQYF.

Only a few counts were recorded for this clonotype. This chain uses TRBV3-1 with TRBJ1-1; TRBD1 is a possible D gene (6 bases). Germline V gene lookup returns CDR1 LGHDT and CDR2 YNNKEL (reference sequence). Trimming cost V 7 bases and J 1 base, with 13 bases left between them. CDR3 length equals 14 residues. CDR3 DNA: TGTGCCAGCACCCAGATAGGGGGGAACACTGAAGCTTTCTTT. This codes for CASTQIGGNTEAFF.

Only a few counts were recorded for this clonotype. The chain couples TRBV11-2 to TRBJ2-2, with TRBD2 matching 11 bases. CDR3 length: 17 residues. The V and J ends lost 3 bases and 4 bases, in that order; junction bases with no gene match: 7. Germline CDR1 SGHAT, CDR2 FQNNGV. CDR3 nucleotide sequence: TGTGCCAGCAGCTTCCCAACTAGCGGGAGTATCACCGGGGAGCTGTTTTTT. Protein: CASSFPTSGSITGELFF. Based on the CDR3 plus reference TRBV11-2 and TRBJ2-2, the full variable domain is EAGVAQSPRYKIIEKRQSVAFWCNPISGHATLYWYQQILGQGPKLLIQFQNNGVVDDSQLPKDRFSAERLKGVDSTLKIQPAKLEDSAVYLCASSFPTSGSITGELFFGEGSRLTVL.